Following are 28 T cell receptor beta chains from one sample sequenced in a study of blood T cell repertoires in COVID-19. TCRdb's copy holds only in-frame clones and misses some; the assay was immunoSEQ multiplex PCR. The sample contains approximately 290,000 clones, approximately 85% of which appear only once. The sequenced sample was PBMCs or T cells enriched from blood (not recorded which). These receptors came from a woman aged 25 to 39 who had recovered from COVID-19.

The chain uses TRBV7-7 and TRBJ2-5, with D perhaps matching TRBD1 (6 bases). Trimming left V 3 bases short and J 5 bases short, with 16 bases between. Germline V lookup: CDR1 SSHAT, CDR2 FNYEAQ (reference sequence). There are 15 residues in the CDR3. CDR3 DNA sequence: TGTGCCAGCAGCTTGGGCGGAAGCCAGGGGGAGACCCAGTACTTC. Amino acid sequence: CASSLGGSQGETQYF. The full variable domain, in which reference TRBV7-7 and TRBJ2-5 provide the parts outside the CDR3, is GAGVSQSPRYKVTKRGQDVTLRCDPISSHATLYWYQQALGQGPEFLTYFNYEAQPDKSGLPSDRFSAERPEGSISTLTIQRTEQRDSAMYRCASSLGGSQGETQYFGPGTRLLVL.

V gene TRBV7-9 combines with J gene TRBJ2-2; D may be TRBD1 (5 bases). CDR1 and CDR2 from the germline V gene are SEHNR and FQNEAQ (reference sequence). Trimming pared 6 bases from V and 1 base from J, leaving 6 bases between. CDR3 length: 13 amino acids. CDR3 coding DNA: TGTGCCAGCAGAGGGGTGAACACCGGGGAGCTGTTTTTT. It translates to CASRGVNTGELFF.

The J gene is TRBJ2-5, the V gene TRBV7-3; D gene unclear. V was shortened by 2 bases and J by 1 base, with 5 bases between the two germline ends. Germline-derived CDR1 and CDR2 are SGHTA and FQGTGA. This CDR3 region has 13 residues. The CDR3: CASSLSSQETQYF. The CDR3 bases are TGTGCCAGCAGCTTATCCAGCCAAGAGACCCAGTACTTC.

The chain employs TRBV5-1 and TRBJ1-2; TRBD1 aligns across 10 bases. J lost 6 bases, V lost 3 bases, and 2 bases had no gene match. CDR3 length: 13 amino acids. The germline gives CDR1 SGHRS, CDR2 YFSETQ. The CDR3 loop is CASSYGTGDGYTF. CDR3 bases: TGCGCCAGCAGCTACGGGACAGGGGATGGCTACACCTTC.

This clone was recorded a few times. V and J are TRBV5-1 and TRBJ2-7; 8 bases line up with TRBD2. With 0 bases clipped from V and 6 bases from J, the junction kept 5 bases outside the gene matches. There are 14 residues in the CDR3. The germline CDR1 and CDR2 sequences are SGHRS and YFSETQ. CDR3 loop: CASSLALAVGEQYF. The DNA of the CDR3 is TGCGCCAGCAGCTTGGCACTAGCGGTGGGCGAGCAGTACTTC.

The chain is built from TRBV5-1 and TRBJ2-7; unclear D gene. V was pared by 0 bases and J by 3 bases, with 13 bases between. From germline, CDR1 is SGHRS and CDR2 YFSETQ. This CDR3 is 15 amino acids long. As DNA, the CDR3 is TGCGCCAGCAGCTTGGCCGGCGGTCTTTTCTACGAGCAGTACTTC. Translation: CASSLAGGLFYEQYF.

The CDR3 region is CASSFPGNANTGELFF. The DNA for the CDR3 is TGTGCCAGCAGCTTTCCAGGGAATGCGAACACCGGGGAGCTGTTTTTT. V is TRBV5-5 and J is TRBJ2-2, with a weak D call TRBD1 (5 bases). CDR3 length: 16 residues. The germline V and J ends were trimmed by 2 bases and 0 bases, with 11 bases remaining between them. Germline-derived CDR1 and CDR2 are SGHKS and YYEKEE (reference sequence). Combining the CDR3 with reference TRBV5-5 and TRBJ2-2 gives the whole variable domain DAGVTQSPTHLIKTRGQQVTLRCSPISGHKSVSWYQQVLGQGPQFIFQYYEKEERGRGNFPDRFSARQFPNYSSELNVNALLLGDSALYLCASSFPGNANTGELFFGEGSRLTVL.

The rearrangement uses TRBV11-3 and TRBJ2-1; 7 bases line up with TRBD2. The ends lost 0 bases at V and 10 bases at J; junction bases unmatched: 21. The germline V gene encodes CDR1 SGHNT and CDR2 YENEEA. The CDR3 runs 19 residues. The CDR3 DNA reads TGTGCCAGCAGCTTAGACCCTTATGGGACTACCGGACGAGAAGTAGAGCAGTTCTTC. Translation: CASSLDPYGTTGREVEQFF. Variable domain in full (rest from reference TRBV11-3 and TRBJ2-1): EAGVVQSPRYKIIEKKQPVAFWCNPISGHNTLYWYLQNLGQGPELLIRYENEEAVDDSQLPKDRFSAERLKGVDSTLKIQPAELGDSAVYLCASSLDPYGTTGREVEQFFGPGTRLTVL.

The gene calls are TRBV10-3 and TRBJ2-1, with 8 bases matching TRBD2. Germline V CDR1 and CDR2: ENHRY, SYGVKD. Trimming took 8 bases from V and 0 from J; bases not matched to a gene: 3. CDR3 length equals 14 residues. Written as DNA, the CDR3 is TGTGCCATCGAGGCGGGAGGCTCCTACAATGAGCAGTTCTTC. This gives the protein CAIEAGGSYNEQFF.

The chain carries TRBV19 and TRBJ2-6; D remains ambiguous. Per the germline V gene, CDR1 is LNHDA and CDR2 is SQIVND (reference sequence). With 3 bases removed from V and 4 bases from J, the gap between germline ends came to 7 bases. The CDR3 is 14 residues long. This chain's CDR3 is CASSIRIGANVLTF. The CDR3 bases are TGTGCCAGTAGTATCAGGATAGGGGCCAACGTCCTGACTTTC.

This chain uses TRBV5-6 with TRBJ2-4, with 13 positions matching TRBD2. The CDR3 consists of 14 residues. V gave up 4 bases and J gave up 7 bases; unmatched junction bases: 2. Germline CDR1 reads SGHDT; CDR2 reads YYEEEE. The CDR3, as DNA: TGTGCCAGCAGCCGGACTAGCGGGGGCAACATTCAGTACTTC. Translation: CASSRTSGGNIQYF.

This chain uses TRBV11-2 with TRBJ1-2; weak D call: TRBD1 (6 bases). V was shortened by 0 bases and J by 8 bases, with 10 bases between the two germline ends. This CDR3 contains 13 residues. Per the germline V gene, CDR1 is SGHAT and CDR2 is FQNNGV. The DNA of the CDR3 is TGTGCCAGCAGCTTAGAGGGGACATTAGGCTACACCTTC. Translated, it gives CASSLEGTLGYTF.

V usage is TRBV10-1 and J usage is TRBJ2-1; D might be TRBD2 (6 bases). The V and J ends lost 6 bases and 7 bases respectively, with 16 bases between them. The length of the CDR3 is 14 residues. Germline V gene lookup returns CDR1 WNHNN and CDR2 SYGVQD (reference sequence). CDR3 region: CASRPGLPGNEQFF. CDR3 DNA: TGCGCCAGCAGGCCGGGACTCCCGGGGAATGAGCAGTTCTTC.

The J gene is TRBJ2-7, the V gene TRBV6-5, with D perhaps TRBD1 (6 bases). V lost 6 bases, J lost 6 bases, and 12 bases lay in between. Germline lookup yields CDR1 MNHEY and CDR2 SVGAGI. This CDR3 spans 12 amino acids. This CDR3 reads CASSPDSAEQYF. The CDR3 nucleotides are TGTGCCAGCAGCCCGGACAGTGCCGAGCAGTACTTC.

The chain uses TRBV28 and TRBJ1-5; 8 nucleotides line up with TRBD1. This CDR3 comprises 14 residues. V dropped 3 bases and J dropped 4; count of bases not matched to a gene: 2. Germline CDR1 reads MDHEN; CDR2 reads SYDVKM. CDR3 DNA sequence: TGTGCCAGCAGTTTTGACAGGGGTAATCAGCCCCAGCATTTT. This gives the protein CASSFDRGNQPQHF.

J is TRBJ2-7 and V is TRBV2; possibly TRBD2 for D (5 bases). V shed 7 bases and J shed 4 bases, with 11 bases lying between them. CDR3 length: 12 amino acids. Per the germline V gene, CDR1 is SNHLY and CDR2 is FYNNEI. The DNA for the CDR3 is TGTGCCAGCAACCGGGATCCTTACGAGCAGTACTTC. Translated: CASNRDPYEQYF.

The chain links TRBV30 to TRBJ1-5, with TRBD1 as a possible D gene (6 bases). Germline V lookup: CDR1 GTSNPN, CDR2 SVGIG (reference sequence). This CDR3 is built from 12 residues. V was shortened by 5 bases and J by 7 bases, with 12 bases between the two germline ends. The CDR3 DNA reads TGTGCCTGGCGTTTGGGGGCGCAGCCCCAGCATTTT. Translated, it gives CAWRLGAQPQHF.

The chain has TRBV18 and TRBJ1-4; 9 nucleotides match TRBD1. CDR3 size: 15 residues. V shed 2 bases and J 6 bases; nucleotides not matched to a gene: 4. Germline values: CDR1 KGHSH, CDR2 LQKENI. The CDR3 loop is CASSPLTGGHEKLFF. CDR3 in DNA: TGTGCCAGCTCACCATTGACAGGGGGGCATGAAAAACTGTTTTTT.

A remark on this clone: Other DNA sequences in the same sample also yield this CDR3. This chain joins TRBV25-1 and TRBJ1-1; D unclear. Germline CDR1 MGHDK, CDR2 SYGVNS. There are 11 residues in the CDR3. Trimming pared 1 base from V and 8 bases from J, leaving 5 bases between. DNA of the CDR3: TGTGCCAGCAGTGAATTCGGGGAAGCTTTCTTT. This encodes CASSEFGEAFF.

V is TRBV7-9 and J is TRBJ2-3, with TRBD1 as a possible D gene (6 bases). This CDR3 spans 17 amino acids. Germline-derived CDR1 and CDR2 are SEHNR and FQNEAQ (reference sequence). V lost 5 bases and J 2 bases, leaving 20 bases between the germline ends. CDR3 sequence (DNA): TGTGCCAGCAGCCTCGGAATACAGGGATTGCCCACAGATACGCAGTATTTT. Amino acids: CASSLGIQGLPTDTQYF.

The chain combines TRBV30 with TRBJ1-2, with D unresolved. V was pared by 2 bases and J by 4 bases, with 14 bases between. The length of the CDR3 is 14 residues. CDR1 GTSNPN and CDR2 SVGIG come from the germline V gene (reference sequence). Here the CDR3 DNA reads TGTGCCTGGAGTCCGACGCGGAGGCTCTATGGCTACACCTTC. Encoded protein: CAWSPTRRLYGYTF.

This rearrangement joins TRBV5-6 to TRBJ2-5; possible D gene TRBD1, 6 bases. V shed 4 bases and J shed 5 bases, with 15 bases lying between them. The CDR3 runs 14 residues. Looked up from germline, CDR1 is SGHDT and CDR2 is YYEEEE. This chain's CDR3 is CASSIDRFLETQYF. CDR3 DNA sequence: TGTGCCAGCAGCATCGACAGGTTTTTGGAGACCCAGTACTTC.

The CDR3 nucleotides are TGCGCCAGCAGCCTGACAGAGATTCTGGGGCACACTGAAGCTTTCTTT. This encodes CASSLTEILGHTEAFF. The chain couples TRBV5-1 to TRBJ1-1; TRBD1 is a possible D gene (5 bases). Germline assignment: CDR1 SGHRS and CDR2 YFSETQ. Trimming cost V 4 bases and J 3 bases, with 19 bases left between them. The CDR3 loop spans 16 amino acids.

V is TRBV24-1 and J is TRBJ2-3; tentative D call: TRBD2 (6 bases). V was clipped by 4 bases and J by 5 bases, with 12 bases between them. This CDR3 spans 14 amino acids. Germline CDR1 reads KGHDR; CDR2 reads SFDVKD. The CDR3: CATSEPGRGDTQYF. The CDR3, as DNA: TGTGCCACCAGTGAGCCAGGGCGGGGAGATACGCAGTATTTT.

The gene calls are TRBV15 and TRBJ2-5, with 15 bases matching TRBD2. CDR3 length equals 15 residues. Germline values: CDR1 LNHNV, CDR2 YYDKDF (reference sequence). J lost 5 bases, V lost 10 bases, and 8 bases had no gene match. DNA of the CDR3: TGTGCCATCGGACTAGCGGGGGGGCCCGAGGAGACCCAGTACTTC. Its translation is CAIGLAGGPEETQYF.

The V gene is TRBV7-9, the J gene TRBJ1-3, with D uncertain. This CDR3 spans 14 amino acids. Germline CDR1 and CDR2: SEHNR and FQNEAQ (reference sequence). V lost 1 base and J lost 0, with 4 bases in between. CDR3 DNA: TGTGCCAGCAGCTTAGAACTCTCTGGAAACACCATATATTTT. Translation: CASSLELSGNTIYF.

The chain recombines TRBV9 with TRBJ2-2; D remains unclear. CDR1 is SGDLS, CDR2 YYNGEE, per germline. The ends were cut back, 4 bases at V and 2 bases at J, with 3 bases in the middle. This CDR3 is 12 amino acids long. DNA for the CDR3: TGTGCCAGCAGCTATAACACCGGGGAGCTGTTTTTT. This encodes CASSYNTGELFF.

As to this clone: At one boundary the junction diverges from the germline segment, which might be a read error. V usage is TRBV10-3 and J usage is TRBJ1-6; D not certain. The CDR3 runs to 15 residues. Germline CDR1 is ENHRY and CDR2 is SYGVKD. As DNA, the CDR3 is TGTGCCATCAGCCCAGGTTTCTCCAATAATTCACCCCTCCACTTT. Translated, it gives CAISPGFSNNSPLHF.